This TCR beta chain comes out of a study of CD8+CD57+ T cells in acquired aplastic anemia. As for the study in general: The study obtained 9.5 million to 12 million reads on average for CD4+ cells from healthy donors. Study outcomes and limitations: Patients and controls were not found to differ significantly in CD8+ Simpson's diversity.

In regard to this clonotype: Its specificity is unknown.

It was genomic DNA that served as the template for profiling TCR beta VDJ and CDR3. TCRdb redid the calling of the reads with MiXCR, one entry per CDR3 protein. Found here are hundreds of thousands of distinct CDR3 sequences, 60% to 80% of them singletons; the top ten hold approximately 3.8%. The CDR3 loop spans 17 amino acids. The ends lost 1 base at V and 2 bases at J; junction bases unmatched: 8. Germline V lookup: CDR1 SGHVS, CDR2 FQNEAQ. The chain joins TRBV7-8 to TRBJ1-5; 7 bases fit TRBD1. Sequences were obtained from sorted CD4+, CD8+, or CD8+CD57+ T cells (not recorded which) from PBMCs. The sequence came from a human donor in good health, serving as a control. CDR3 sequence reads: CASSLGGGRVGNQPQHF. In nucleotides, the CDR3 is TGTGCCAGCAGCTTAGGAGGGGGCAGGGTGGGCAATCAGCCCCAGCATTTT.